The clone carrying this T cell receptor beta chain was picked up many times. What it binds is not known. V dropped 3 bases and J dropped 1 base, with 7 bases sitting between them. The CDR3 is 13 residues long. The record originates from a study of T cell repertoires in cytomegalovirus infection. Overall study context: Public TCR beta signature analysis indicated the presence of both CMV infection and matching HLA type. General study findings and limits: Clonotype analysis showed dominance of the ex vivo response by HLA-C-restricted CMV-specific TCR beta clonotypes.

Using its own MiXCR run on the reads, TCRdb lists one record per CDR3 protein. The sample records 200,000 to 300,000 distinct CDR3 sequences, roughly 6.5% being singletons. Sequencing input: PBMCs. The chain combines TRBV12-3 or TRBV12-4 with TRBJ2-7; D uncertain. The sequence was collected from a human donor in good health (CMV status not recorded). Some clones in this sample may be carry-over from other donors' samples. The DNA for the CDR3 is TGTGCCAGCAGTTTTGAGCTATCCTACGAGCAGTACTTC. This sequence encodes CASSFELSYEQYF.